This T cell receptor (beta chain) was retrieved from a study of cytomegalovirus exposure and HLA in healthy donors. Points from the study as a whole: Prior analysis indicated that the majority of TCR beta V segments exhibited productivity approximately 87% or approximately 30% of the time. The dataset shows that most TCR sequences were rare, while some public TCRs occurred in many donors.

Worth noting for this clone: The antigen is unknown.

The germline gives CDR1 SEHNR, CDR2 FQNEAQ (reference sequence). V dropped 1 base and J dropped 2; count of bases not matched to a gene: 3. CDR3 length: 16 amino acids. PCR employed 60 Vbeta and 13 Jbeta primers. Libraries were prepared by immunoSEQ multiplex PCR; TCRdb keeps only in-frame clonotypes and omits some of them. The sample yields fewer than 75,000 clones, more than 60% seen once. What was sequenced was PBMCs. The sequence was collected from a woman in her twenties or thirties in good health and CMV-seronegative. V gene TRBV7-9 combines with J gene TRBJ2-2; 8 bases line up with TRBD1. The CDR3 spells CASSLVTGGNTGELFF. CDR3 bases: TGTGCCAGCAGCTTAGTCACAGGGGGAAACACCGGGGAGCTGTTTTTT.